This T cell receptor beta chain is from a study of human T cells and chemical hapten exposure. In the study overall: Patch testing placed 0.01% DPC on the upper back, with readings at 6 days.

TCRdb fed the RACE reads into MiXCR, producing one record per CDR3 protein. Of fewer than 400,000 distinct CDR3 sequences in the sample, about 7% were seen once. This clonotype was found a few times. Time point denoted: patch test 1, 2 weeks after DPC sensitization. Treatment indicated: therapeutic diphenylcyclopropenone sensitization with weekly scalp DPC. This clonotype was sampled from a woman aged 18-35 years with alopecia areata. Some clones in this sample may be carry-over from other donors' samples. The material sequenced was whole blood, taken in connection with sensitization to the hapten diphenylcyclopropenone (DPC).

The CDR3 nucleotides read TGTGCCAGCCGATTTAGCGGGGACCAAGAGACCCAGTACTTC. This encodes CASRFSGDQETQYF. This rearrangement joins TRBV12-3 or TRBV12-4 to TRBJ2-5, with TRBD2 matching over 8 bases. V was clipped by 8 bases and J by 0 bases; unmatched bases: 5. This CDR3 is built from 14 residues.